The T cell receptor beta chain described here comes from a study of T cell changes during pregnancy in multiple sclerosis. Libraries were prepared by immunoSEQ multiplex PCR; TCRdb keeps only in-frame clonotypes and omits some of them. The sample records about 79,000 clones, 75% to 95% being singletons. V gave up 6 bases and J gave up 3 bases; unmatched junction bases: 14. Per the germline V gene, CDR1 is SGHVS and CDR2 is FQNEAQ. CDR3 length: 16 amino acids. This receptor was obtained from a female donor with multiple sclerosis, enrolled in a pregnancy study. The specimen comprised CD4+ T cells from peripheral blood mononuclear cells, sampled in the second trimester of pregnancy. The J gene is TRBJ2-7, the V gene TRBV7-8, with 7 nucleotides matching TRBD2. CDR3 loop: CASRATPWDYLYEQYF. In nucleotides, the CDR3 is TGTGCCAGCAGAGCCACCCCCTGGGACTACCTCTACGAGCAGTACTTC.